These 11 T cell receptor beta chains came from one sample sequenced in a study of shared clonotypes between healthy human individuals. Produced via immunoSEQ multiplex PCR; TCRdb's table is partial and in-frame only. Here the sample spans roughly 2.2 million clones, approximately 93% being singletons. Input material: naive CD4+ T cells from PBMCs. Subset: CD45RA+ positively selected. The receptors originated from a man aged 18 to 29 in good health. Some clones in this sample may be carry-over from other donors' samples.

A word on this clone: This specimen includes other DNA sequences encoding the same CDR3. The rearrangement uses TRBV28 and TRBJ1-1; a weak D match, TRBD1 (5 bases). The length of the CDR3 is 14 residues. Germline V gives CDR1 MDHEN, CDR2 SYDVKM. V dropped 3 bases and J dropped 3 bases, with 11 bases sitting between them. CDR3 DNA: TGTGCCAGCAGTTTTCACCGGGGGTACACTGAAGCTTTCTTT. This codes for CASSFHRGYTEAFF.

The chain combines TRBV4-2 with TRBJ2-1; a possible D gene is TRBD2 (6 bases). The CDR3 extends over 16 amino acids. The germline V gene encodes CDR1 LGHNA and CDR2 YNFKEQ. Trimming cost V 1 base and J 4 bases, with 14 bases left between them. In DNA, the CDR3 is TGTGCCAGCAGCCAAGCCGCTAGCGAGACTTACAATGAGCAGTTCTTC. This encodes CASSQAASETYNEQFF.

The J gene is TRBJ1-2, the V gene TRBV6-1; tentative D call: TRBD1 (6 bases). The V and J ends lost 7 bases and 4 bases respectively, with 13 bases between them. The CDR3 length is 13 residues. Germline CDR1 reads MNHNS; CDR2 reads SASEGT. The CDR3 DNA sequence: TGTGCCAGCATCGAGGGGGTTGGCTATGGCTACACCTTC. Amino acids: CASIEGVGYGYTF.

The CDR3 DNA sequence: TGTGCCAGCAGACCTAAGGGTGGGTGGAATGAAAAACTGTTTTTT. It translates to CASRPKGGWNEKLFF. The rearrangement joins TRBV27 to TRBJ1-4; D gene unclear. V shed 6 bases and J shed 5 bases, with 16 bases lying between them. The CDR3 sequence is 15 residues long. Germline CDR1 is MNHEY and CDR2 is SMNVEV (reference sequence).

Here the CDR3 reads CASSQAIQGVPIYGYTF. The CDR3 region has the DNA TGCGCCAGCAGCCAAGCGATTCAAGGGGTCCCGATCTATGGCTACACCTTC. The chain couples TRBV4-1 to TRBJ1-2, with D maybe TRBD1 (5 bases). CDR1 is MGHRA, CDR2 YSYEKL, per germline. Trimming pared 1 base from V and 4 bases from J, leaving 19 bases between. The CDR3 spans 17 residues.

The chain is built from TRBV10-3 and TRBJ2-1; D is possibly TRBD2 (5 bases). The V end was cut by 4 bases, the J end by 0 bases, with 22 bases between. CDR1 and CDR2 from the germline V gene are ENHRY and SYGVKD. The CDR3 covers 19 residues. CDR3 protein: CAISGWGAEALSSYNEQFF. The CDR3 DNA follows: TGTGCCATCAGTGGGTGGGGAGCGGAGGCCCTAAGCTCCTACAATGAGCAGTTCTTC.

Comments on this clone: Other DNA sequences of this sample code for an identical CDR3. V is TRBV4-1 and J is TRBJ2-2, with TRBD1 matching over 8 bases. The CDR3 loop spans 16 amino acids. Germline CDR1 MGHRA, CDR2 YSYEKL. After removal of 3 bases from V and 0 bases from J, the junction contained 3 bases not matched to a gene. In DNA, the CDR3 is TGCGCCAGCAGCCAGCAGGGGGCCTCGAACACCGGGGAGCTGTTTTTT. Translating gives CASSQQGASNTGELFF.

The chain couples TRBV30 to TRBJ1-2, with D unclear. Trimming stripped 0 bases from V and 0 bases from J, with 11 bases between. Germline values: CDR1 GTSNPN, CDR2 SVGIG (reference sequence). This CDR3 region has 15 residues. The CDR3 region has the DNA TGTGCCTGGAGTGTTACATATTCCCCTAACTATGGCTACACCTTC. Encoded protein: CAWSVTYSPNYGYTF.

The count of this clone is one. This chain uses TRBV27 with TRBJ2-1; 8 bases are shared with TRBD2. The V and J ends lost 5 bases and 1 base, in that order; junction bases with no gene match: 4. CDR3 length: 15 amino acids. Germline values: CDR1 MNHEY, CDR2 SMNVEV (reference sequence). CDR3 sequence reads: CASSKIAGSYNEQFF. CDR3 in DNA: TGTGCCAGCAGTAAAATAGCGGGATCCTACAATGAGCAGTTCTTC.

J is TRBJ1-1 and V is TRBV27; D is unresolved. V lost 8 bases and J lost 0, with 19 bases in between. The CDR3 sequence is 16 residues long. The germline CDR1 and CDR2 sequences are MNHEY and SMNVEV (reference sequence). CDR3: CASGRGSLYMNTEAFF. The CDR3 region has the DNA TGTGCCAGCGGACGGGGTAGTTTATACATGAACACTGAAGCTTTCTTT.

This rearrangement joins TRBV7-2 to TRBJ2-7, with 10 nucleotides matching TRBD2. The V segment lost 0 bases and the J segment 3 bases; nucleotides outside the gene matches: 2. CDR1 SGHTA and CDR2 FQGNSA come from the germline V gene. CDR3 length: 15 residues. For the CDR3, the DNA is TGTGCCAGCAGCTTAGCGGGGACTAGCGACTACGAGCAGTACTTC. This gives the protein CASSLAGTSDYEQYF.